One sample yielded the 3 T cell receptor beta chains listed below, sequenced in a study of T-cell reconstitution after alpha-beta-depleted transplantation in children. Molecular barcoding with unique molecular identifiers was used for the TCRbeta library. TCRdb re-called the PCR reads through MiXCR, storing one row per CDR3 protein. The sample has about a million distinct CDR3 sequences, roughly 29% seen once. The sequencing here drew on PBMCs, mostly from graft donor cells, taken 360 days after TCRalphabeta/CD19-depleted stem cell transplant. The receptors stem from a boy less than two years old who had a stem cell transplant for SCID, so the T cells may come from the graft donor.

This clonotype was seen only a few times. The chain carries TRBV10-3 and TRBJ2-7; D is tentatively TRBD1 or TRBD2 (5 bases each). The CDR3 contains 12 residues. The germline gives CDR1 ENHRY, CDR2 SYGVKD. Trimming cost V 8 bases and J 1 base, with 9 bases left between them. Written as DNA, the CDR3 is TGTGCCATCGGGGGAACATCCTACGAGCAGTACTTC. Translation: CAIGGTSYEQYF.

The V call is TRBV27, the J call TRBJ2-5; tentative D call: TRBD1 (5 bases). This CDR3 spans 13 amino acids. V gave up 3 bases and J gave up 5 bases, with 10 bases separating them. CDR1 is MNHEY, CDR2 SMNVEV, per germline (reference sequence). The CDR3 region is CASSLDKLETQYF. CDR3 coding DNA: TGTGCCAGCAGTTTGGACAAATTGGAGACCCAGTACTTC.

V and J are TRBV5-6 and TRBJ2-7, with 7 bases matching TRBD2. Germline CDR1 SGHDT, CDR2 YYEEEE. The CDR3 covers 15 residues. Unmatched junction bases numbered 6, after V lost 0 bases and J lost 3 bases. CDR3 in DNA: TGTGCCAGCAGCTTGGGGGGGGGAAGCGGCTACGAGCAGTACTTC. Translation gives CASSLGGGSGYEQYF.